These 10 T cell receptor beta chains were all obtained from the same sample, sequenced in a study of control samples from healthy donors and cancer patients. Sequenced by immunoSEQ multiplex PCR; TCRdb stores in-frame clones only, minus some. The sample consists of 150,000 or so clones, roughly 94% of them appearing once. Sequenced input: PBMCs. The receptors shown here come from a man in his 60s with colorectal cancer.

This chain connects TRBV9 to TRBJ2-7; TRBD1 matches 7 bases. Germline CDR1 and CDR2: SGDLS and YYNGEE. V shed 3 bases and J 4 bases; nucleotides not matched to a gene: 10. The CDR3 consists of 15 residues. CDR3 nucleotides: TGTGCCAGCAGCGGACCGGGACAGAGGAAATACGAGCAGTACTTC. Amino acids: CASSGPGQRKYEQYF.

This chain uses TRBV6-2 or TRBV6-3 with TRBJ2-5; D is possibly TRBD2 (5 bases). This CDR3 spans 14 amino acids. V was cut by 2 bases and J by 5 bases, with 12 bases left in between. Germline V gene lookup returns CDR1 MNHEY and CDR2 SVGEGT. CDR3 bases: TGTGCCAGCAGTTACCCTACTAGGAGGGAGACCCAGTACTTC. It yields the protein CASSYPTRRETQYF.

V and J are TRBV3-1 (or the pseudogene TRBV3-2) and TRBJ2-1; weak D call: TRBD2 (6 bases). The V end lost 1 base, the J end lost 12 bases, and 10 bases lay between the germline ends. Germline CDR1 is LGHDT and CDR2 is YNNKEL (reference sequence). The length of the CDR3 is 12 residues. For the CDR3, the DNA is TGTGCCAGCAGCCAAGGGGGAGGCGGGCAGTTCTTC. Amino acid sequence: CASSQGGGGQFF.

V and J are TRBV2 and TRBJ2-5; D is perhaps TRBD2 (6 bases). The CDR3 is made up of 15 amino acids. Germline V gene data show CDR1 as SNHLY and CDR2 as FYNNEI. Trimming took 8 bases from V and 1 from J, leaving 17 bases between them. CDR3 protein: CASRQAGLPQETQYF. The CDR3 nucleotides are TGTGCCAGCCGGCAGGCGGGGCTACCCCAAGAGACCCAGTACTTC.

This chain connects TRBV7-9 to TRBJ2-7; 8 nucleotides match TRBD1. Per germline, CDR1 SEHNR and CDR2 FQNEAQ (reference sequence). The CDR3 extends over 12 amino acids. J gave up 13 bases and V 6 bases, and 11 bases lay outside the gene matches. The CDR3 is CASSGQGPGLYF. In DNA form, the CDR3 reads TGTGCCAGCAGTGGACAGGGCCCTGGACTTTACTTC.

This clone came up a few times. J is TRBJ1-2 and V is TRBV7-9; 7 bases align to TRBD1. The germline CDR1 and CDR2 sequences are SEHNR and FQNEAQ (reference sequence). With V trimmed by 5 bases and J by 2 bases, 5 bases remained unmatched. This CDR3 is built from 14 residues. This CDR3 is CASSNRDSNYGYTF. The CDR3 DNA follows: TGTGCCAGCAGCAACCGGGACAGCAACTATGGCTACACCTTC.

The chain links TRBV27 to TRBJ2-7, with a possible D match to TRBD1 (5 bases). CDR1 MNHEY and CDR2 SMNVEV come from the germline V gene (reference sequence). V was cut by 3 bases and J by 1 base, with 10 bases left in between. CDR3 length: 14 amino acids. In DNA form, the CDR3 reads TGTGCCAGCAGTTTCTGGACATCTTCCTACGAGCAGTACTTC. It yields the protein CASSFWTSSYEQYF.

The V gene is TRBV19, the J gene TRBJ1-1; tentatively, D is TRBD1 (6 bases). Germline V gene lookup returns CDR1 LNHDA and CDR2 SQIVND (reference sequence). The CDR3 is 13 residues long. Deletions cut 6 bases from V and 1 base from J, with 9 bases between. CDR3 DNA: TGTGCCAGTAGCAAGGGGGAGAACACTGAAGCTTTCTTT. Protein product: CASSKGENTEAFF.

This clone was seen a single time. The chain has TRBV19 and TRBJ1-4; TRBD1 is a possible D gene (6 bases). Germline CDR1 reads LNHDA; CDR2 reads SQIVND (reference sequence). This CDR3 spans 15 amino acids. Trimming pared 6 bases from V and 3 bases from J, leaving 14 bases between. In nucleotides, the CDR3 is TGTGCCAGTAGGCCCGCGGGGGGCTCTAATGAAAAACTGTTTTTT. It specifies CASRPAGGSNEKLFF.

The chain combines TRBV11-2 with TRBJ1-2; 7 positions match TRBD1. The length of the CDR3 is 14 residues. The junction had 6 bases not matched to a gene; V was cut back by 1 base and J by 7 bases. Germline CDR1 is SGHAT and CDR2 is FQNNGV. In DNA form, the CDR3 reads TGTGCCAGCAGCTTAGTTGCAGGGGGTGGTGGCTACACCTTC. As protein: CASSLVAGGGGYTF.